This T cell receptor beta chain was sequenced for a study of technical replicates of blood from a handful of donors (dated by TCRdb to 2015 to 2018). V and J are truncated by 2 bases and 5 bases respectively, leaving an intervening sequence of 9 bases. Its CDR3 holds 13 amino acids, cysteine through phenylalanine. The entry retains the CDR3 DNA only, 39 bases that are in frame from base 1. The germline V gene (reference sequence) sets CDR1 to MNHEY and CDR2 to SMNVEV. A word on this clone: This receptor's antigen is unknown. Per-base qualities were not stored, and no clone one base away is much larger.

The library came from the immunoSEQ multiplex PCR assay. Here the immuneACCESS table is served through TCRdb, limited to in-frame sequences with V and J called. Missing clones are a known gap in these copies; in checked studies unresolved V genes cover under half, and the rest lacks a known reason. This sample holds some 96,000 clones; around 95% were observed only once. The ten largest clones add up to about 0.21% of the sample. The clonotype was recovered from a human donor in good health. The chain uses TRBV27 and TRBJ1-1; there is no confident call for the D gene. Sequenced material: T cells isolated from PBMCs. CDR3 sequence: CASSLGGWTEAFF. The bases read TGTGCCAGCAGTTTAGGAGGGTGGACTGAAGCTTTCTTT.